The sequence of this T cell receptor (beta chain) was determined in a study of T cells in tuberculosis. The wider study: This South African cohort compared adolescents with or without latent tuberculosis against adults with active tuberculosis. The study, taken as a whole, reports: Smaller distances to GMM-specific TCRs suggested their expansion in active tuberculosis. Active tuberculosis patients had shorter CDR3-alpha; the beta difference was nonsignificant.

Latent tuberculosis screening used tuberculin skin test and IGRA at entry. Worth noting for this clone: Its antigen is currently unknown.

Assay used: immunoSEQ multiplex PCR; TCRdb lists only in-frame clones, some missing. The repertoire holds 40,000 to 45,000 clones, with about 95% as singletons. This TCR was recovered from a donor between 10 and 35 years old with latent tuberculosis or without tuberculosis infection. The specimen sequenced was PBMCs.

CDR3 loop: CASRPLPGQGVNQPQHF. DNA for the CDR3: TGTGCCAGCAGACCGCTACCGGGACAGGGGGTTAATCAGCCCCAGCATTTT. The chain recombines TRBV21-1 with TRBJ1-5; TRBD1, the table's D call, lacks a check against the DNA. TRBV21-1 is tagged as a pseudogene. This CDR3 region has 17 residues.